The present TCR beta chain was sequenced within a study of regulatory dendritic cells for organ transplantation. CDR3 length: 19 amino acids. The germline V gene has CDR1 KGHSH and CDR2 LQKENI. Trimming removed 4 bases from V and 2 bases from J, with 24 bases in between. Overall study findings and caveats: Among resting subsets, memory CD8+ cells contained the most alloreactive clonotypes.

About this clone itself: Its antigen remains unidentified.

CFSE-labeled sorted T cells met regulatory or mature dendritic cells for approximately 5 days. Clones were read by immunoSEQ multiplex PCR, and TCRdb kept only the in-frame ones, dropping some. The data hold just under 8,000 clones, with about two thirds observed a single time. The receptor comes from a human donor in good health. The specimen was memory CD4+ T cells from blood cultured with dendritic cells. As to subset: CD45RO+ memory T cells. This chain joins TRBV18 and TRBJ1-5; D perhaps matches TRBD1 (6 bases). CDR3 sequence: CASSLIPPQGNLGNQPQHF. In DNA, the CDR3 is TGTGCCAGCTCACTCATCCCGCCACAGGGTAATTTGGGCAATCAGCCCCAGCATTTT.